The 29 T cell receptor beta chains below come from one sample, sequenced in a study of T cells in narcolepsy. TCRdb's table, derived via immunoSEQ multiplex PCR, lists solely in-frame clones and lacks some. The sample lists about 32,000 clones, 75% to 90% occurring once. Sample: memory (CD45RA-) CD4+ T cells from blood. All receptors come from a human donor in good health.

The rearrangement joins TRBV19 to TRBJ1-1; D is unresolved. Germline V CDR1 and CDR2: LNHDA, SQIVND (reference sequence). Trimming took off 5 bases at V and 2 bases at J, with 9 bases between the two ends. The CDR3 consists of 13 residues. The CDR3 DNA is TGTGCCAGTAGTCCTTCGGGTAACACTGAAGCTTTCTTT. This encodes CASSPSGNTEAFF.

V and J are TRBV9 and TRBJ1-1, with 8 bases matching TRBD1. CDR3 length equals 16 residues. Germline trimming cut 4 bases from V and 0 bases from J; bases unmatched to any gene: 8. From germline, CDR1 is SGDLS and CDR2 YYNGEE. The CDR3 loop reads CASSFTTGALNTEAFF. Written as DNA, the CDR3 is TGTGCCAGCAGCTTTACGACAGGGGCGCTGAACACTGAAGCTTTCTTT.

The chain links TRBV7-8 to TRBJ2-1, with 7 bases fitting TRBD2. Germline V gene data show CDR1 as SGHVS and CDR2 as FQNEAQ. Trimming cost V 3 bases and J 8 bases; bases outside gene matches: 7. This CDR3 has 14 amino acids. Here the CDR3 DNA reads TGTGCCAGCAGCTTTAAATCCCGGGGGGATGAGCAGTTCTTC. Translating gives CASSFKSRGDEQFF.

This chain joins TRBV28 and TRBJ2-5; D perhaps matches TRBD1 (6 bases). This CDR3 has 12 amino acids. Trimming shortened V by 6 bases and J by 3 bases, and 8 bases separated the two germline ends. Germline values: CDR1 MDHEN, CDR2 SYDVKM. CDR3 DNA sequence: TGTGCCAGCAGACAGGGTAAAGAGACCCAGTACTTC. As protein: CASRQGKETQYF.

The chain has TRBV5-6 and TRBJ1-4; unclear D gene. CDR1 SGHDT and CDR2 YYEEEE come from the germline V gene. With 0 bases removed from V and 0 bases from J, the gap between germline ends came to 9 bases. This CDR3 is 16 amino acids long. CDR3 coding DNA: TGTGCCAGCAGCTTGGTCGGCCTAACAACTAATGAAAAACTGTTTTTT. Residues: CASSLVGLTTNEKLFF.

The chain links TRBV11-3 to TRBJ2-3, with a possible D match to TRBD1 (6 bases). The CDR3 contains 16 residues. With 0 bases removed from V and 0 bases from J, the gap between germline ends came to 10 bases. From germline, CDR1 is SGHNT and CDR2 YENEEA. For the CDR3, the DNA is TGTGCCAGCAGCTTAGAACAGGGTGGTAGCACAGATACGCAGTATTTT. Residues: CASSLEQGGSTDTQYF.

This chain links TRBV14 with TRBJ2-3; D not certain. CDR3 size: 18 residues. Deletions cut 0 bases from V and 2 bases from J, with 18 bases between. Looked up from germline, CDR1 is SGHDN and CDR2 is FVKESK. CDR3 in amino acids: CASSQDTAATRNTDTQYF. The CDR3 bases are TGTGCCAGCAGCCAAGATACAGCTGCTACACGAAACACAGATACGCAGTATTTT.

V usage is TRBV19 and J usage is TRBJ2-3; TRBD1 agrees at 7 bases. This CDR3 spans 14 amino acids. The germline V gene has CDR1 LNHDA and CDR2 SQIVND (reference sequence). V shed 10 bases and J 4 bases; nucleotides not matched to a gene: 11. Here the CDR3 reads CATTDRTAADTQYF. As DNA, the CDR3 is TGTGCCACTACGGACAGGACAGCGGCAGATACGCAGTATTTT.

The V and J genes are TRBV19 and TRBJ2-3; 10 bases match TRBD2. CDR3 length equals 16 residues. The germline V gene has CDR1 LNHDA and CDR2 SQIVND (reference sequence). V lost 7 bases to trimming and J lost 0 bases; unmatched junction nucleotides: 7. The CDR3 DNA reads TGTGCCAGTAAGTCTCGTAGCGGGGGGAGCACAGATACGCAGTATTTT. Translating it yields CASKSRSGGSTDTQYF.

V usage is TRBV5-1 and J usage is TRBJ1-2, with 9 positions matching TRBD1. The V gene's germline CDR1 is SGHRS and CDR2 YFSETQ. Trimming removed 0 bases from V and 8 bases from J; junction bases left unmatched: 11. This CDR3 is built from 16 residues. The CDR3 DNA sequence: TGCGCCAGCAGCTTGGGCCCAAGGGGACAGGGTGGCGGCTACACCTTC. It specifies CASSLGPRGQGGGYTF.

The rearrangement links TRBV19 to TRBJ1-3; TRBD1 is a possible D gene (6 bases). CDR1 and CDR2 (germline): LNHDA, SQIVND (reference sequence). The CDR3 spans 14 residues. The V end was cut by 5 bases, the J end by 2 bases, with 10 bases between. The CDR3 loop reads CASSEQGAGNTIYF. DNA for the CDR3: TGTGCCAGTAGTGAACAGGGAGCTGGAAACACCATATATTTT.

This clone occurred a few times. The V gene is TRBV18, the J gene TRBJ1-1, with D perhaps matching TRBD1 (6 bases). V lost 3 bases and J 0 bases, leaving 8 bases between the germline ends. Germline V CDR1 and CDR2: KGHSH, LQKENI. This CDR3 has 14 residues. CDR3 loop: CASSPTGLNTEAFF. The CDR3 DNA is TGTGCCAGCTCACCGACAGGCCTGAACACTGAAGCTTTCTTT.

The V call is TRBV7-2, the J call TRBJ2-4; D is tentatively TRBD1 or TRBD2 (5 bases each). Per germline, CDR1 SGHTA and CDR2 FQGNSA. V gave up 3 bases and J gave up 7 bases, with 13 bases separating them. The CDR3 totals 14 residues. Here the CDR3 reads CASSLGTLWNIQYF. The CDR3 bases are TGTGCCAGCAGCTTGGGGACCCTTTGGAACATTCAGTACTTC.

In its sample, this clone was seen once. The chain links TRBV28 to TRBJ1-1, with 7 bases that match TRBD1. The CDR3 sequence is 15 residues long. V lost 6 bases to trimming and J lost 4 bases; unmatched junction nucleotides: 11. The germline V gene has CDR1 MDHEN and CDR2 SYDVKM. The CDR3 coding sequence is TGTGCCAGCAGAGAACAGGGGAGAGGAGGCACTGAAGCTTTCTTT. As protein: CASREQGRGGTEAFF.

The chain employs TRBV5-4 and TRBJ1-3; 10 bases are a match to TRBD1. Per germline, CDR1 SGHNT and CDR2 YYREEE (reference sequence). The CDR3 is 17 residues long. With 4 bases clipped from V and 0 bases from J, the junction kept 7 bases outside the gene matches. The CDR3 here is CASSTSRDRGSGNTIYF. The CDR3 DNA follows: TGTGCCAGCAGCACCTCCCGGGACAGGGGCTCTGGAAACACCATATATTTT.

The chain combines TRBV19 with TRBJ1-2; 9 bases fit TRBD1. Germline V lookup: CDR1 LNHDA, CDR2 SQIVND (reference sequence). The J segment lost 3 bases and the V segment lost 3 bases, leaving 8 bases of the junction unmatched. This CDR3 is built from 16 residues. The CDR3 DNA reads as TGTGCCAGTAGTATTCCCCCACAGGGGGCCTACTATGGCTACACCTTC. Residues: CASSIPPQGAYYGYTF.

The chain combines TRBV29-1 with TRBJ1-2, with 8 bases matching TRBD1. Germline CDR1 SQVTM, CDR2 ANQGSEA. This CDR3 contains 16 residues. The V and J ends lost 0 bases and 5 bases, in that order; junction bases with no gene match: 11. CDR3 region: CSVEDRQGSHFYGYTF. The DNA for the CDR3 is TGCAGCGTTGAAGATCGACAGGGGTCCCATTTTTATGGCTACACCTTC.

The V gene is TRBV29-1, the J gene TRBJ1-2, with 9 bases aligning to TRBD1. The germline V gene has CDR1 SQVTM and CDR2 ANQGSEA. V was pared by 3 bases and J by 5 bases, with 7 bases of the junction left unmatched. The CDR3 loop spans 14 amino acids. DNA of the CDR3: TGCAGCGTTGAGGGACAGGGTTGGGGGTATGGCTACACCTTC. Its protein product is CSVEGQGWGYGYTF. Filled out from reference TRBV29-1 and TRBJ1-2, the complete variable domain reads SAVISQKPSRDICQRGTSLTIQCQVDSQVTMMFWYRQQPGQSLTLIATANQGSEATYESGFVIDKFPISRPNLTFSTLTVSNMSPEDSSIYLCSVEGQGWGYGYTFGSGTRLTVV.

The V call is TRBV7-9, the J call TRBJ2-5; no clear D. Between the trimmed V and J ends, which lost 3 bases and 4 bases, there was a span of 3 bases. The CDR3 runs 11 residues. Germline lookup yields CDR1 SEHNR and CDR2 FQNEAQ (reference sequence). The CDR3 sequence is CASSFVETQYF. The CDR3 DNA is TGTGCCAGCAGCTTCGTAGAGACCCAGTACTTC.

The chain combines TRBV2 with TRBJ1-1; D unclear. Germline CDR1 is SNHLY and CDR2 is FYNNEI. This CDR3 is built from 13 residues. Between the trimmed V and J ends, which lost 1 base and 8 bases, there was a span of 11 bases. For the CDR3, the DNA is TGTGCCAGCAGTGAAGACTTTAAACAGGAAGCTTTCTTT. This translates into CASSEDFKQEAFF.

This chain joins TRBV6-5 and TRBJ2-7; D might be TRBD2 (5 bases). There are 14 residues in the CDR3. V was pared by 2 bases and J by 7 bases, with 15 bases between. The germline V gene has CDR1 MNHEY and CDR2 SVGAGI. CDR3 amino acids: CASSYDDRGWEQYV. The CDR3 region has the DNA TGTGCCAGCAGTTACGACGACCGAGGGTGGGAGCAGTACGTC.

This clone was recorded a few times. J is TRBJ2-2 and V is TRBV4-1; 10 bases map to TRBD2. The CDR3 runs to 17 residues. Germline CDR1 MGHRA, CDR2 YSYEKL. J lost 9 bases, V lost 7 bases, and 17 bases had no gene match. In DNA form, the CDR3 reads TGCGCCAGCACGGAGCGGGGGGGCCGTCAAGGTGTCCGGGAGCTGTTTTTT. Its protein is CASTERGGRQGVRELFF.

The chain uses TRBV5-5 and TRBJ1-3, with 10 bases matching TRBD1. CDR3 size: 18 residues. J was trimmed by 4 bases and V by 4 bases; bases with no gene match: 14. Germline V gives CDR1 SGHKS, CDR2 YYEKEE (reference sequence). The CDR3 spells CASSPAKGTGDRGNTIYF. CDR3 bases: TGTGCCAGCAGCCCGGCCAAAGGGACAGGGGATCGAGGAAACACCATATATTTT.

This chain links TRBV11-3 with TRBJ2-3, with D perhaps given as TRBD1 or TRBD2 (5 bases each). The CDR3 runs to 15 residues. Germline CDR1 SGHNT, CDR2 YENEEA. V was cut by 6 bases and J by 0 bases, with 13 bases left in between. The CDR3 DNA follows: TGTGCCAGCAGTTCGAGGGGAACTAGCACAGATACGCAGTATTTT. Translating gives CASSSRGTSTDTQYF.

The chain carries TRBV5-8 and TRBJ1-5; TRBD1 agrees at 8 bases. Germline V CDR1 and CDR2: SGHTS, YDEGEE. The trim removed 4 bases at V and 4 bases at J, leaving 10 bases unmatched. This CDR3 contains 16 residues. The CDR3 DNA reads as TGTGCCAGCAGCGACGGACAGGGACCCAATAATCAGCCCCAGCATTTT. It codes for CASSDGQGPNNQPQHF.

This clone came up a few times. The DNA for the CDR3 is TGTGCCAGCAGCCCATCCCGGGACAGGGGAAGCACCGGGGAGCTGTTTTTT. This gives the protein CASSPSRDRGSTGELFF. The chain carries TRBV12-1 and TRBJ2-2; TRBD1 is taken as the D call from the table, unchecked against the DNA. TRBV12-1 constitutes a pseudogene. The CDR3 totals 17 residues.

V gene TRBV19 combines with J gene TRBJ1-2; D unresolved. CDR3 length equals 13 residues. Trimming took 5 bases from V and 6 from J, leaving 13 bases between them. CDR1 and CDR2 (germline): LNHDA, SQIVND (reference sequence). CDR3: CASSSHRTNGYTF. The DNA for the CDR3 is TGTGCCAGTAGTTCCCATCGGACTAATGGCTACACCTTC.

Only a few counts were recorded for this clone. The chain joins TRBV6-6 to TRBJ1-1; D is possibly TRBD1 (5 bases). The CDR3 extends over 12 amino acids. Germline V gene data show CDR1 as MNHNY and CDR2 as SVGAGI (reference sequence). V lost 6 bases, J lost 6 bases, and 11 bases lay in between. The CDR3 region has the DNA TGTGCCAGCAGCCAGGGCGGGTCTGAAGCTTTCTTT. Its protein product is CASSQGGSEAFF.

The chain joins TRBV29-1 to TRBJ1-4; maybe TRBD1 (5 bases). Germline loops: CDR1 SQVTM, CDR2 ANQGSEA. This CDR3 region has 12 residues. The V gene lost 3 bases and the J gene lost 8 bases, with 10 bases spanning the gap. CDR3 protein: CSVEFGGEKLFF. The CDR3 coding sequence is TGCAGCGTTGAGTTTGGGGGAGAAAAACTGTTTTTT.